These 31 T cell receptor beta chains came from one sample sequenced in a study of human T cells and chemical hapten exposure. TCRdb itself ran the RACE reads through MiXCR, one entry per CDR3 protein. The table has around 80,000 distinct CDR3 sequences, under 10% seen once. The time point is: healthy volunteer bleed at 6 weeks. Unfractionated whole blood yielded total RNA. The sample comprised whole blood. The receptor source for this set is a male donor in good health. Some clones in this sample may be carry-over from other donors' samples.

This clonotype was seen many times. The chain is built from TRBV19 and TRBJ1-5, with 7 bases identical to TRBD1. V was clipped by 7 bases and J by 0 bases; unmatched bases: 3. The CDR3 sequence is 14 residues long. The V gene's germline CDR1 is LNHDA and CDR2 SQIVND (reference sequence). The CDR3 nucleotides are TGTGCCAGTACCGACAGGGTTAGCAATCAGCCCCAGCATTTT. Amino acids: CASTDRVSNQPQHF. Complete variable domain (other parts from reference TRBV19 and TRBJ1-5): DGGITQSPKYLFRKEGQNVTLSCEQNLNHDAMYWYRQDPGQGLRLIYYSQIVNDFQKGDIAEGYSVSREKKESFPLTVTSAQKNPTAFYLCASTDRVSNQPQHFGDGTRLSIL.

In its sample, this clonotype was seen a few times. The chain combines TRBV15 with TRBJ1-4, with no clear D. Germline assignment: CDR1 LNHNV and CDR2 YYDKDF (reference sequence). The length of the CDR3 is 12 residues. The V end lost 1 base, the J end lost 6 bases, and 3 bases lay between the germline ends. CDR3 coding DNA: TGTGCCACCAGCAGAGCGGATGAAAAACTGTTTTTT. Protein sequence: CATSRADEKLFF.

In its sample, this clonotype was seen many times. This chain connects TRBV7-9 to TRBJ2-7; TRBD1 might be the D (6 bases). The germline gives CDR1 SEHNR, CDR2 FQNEAQ (reference sequence). The CDR3 sequence is 13 residues long. Trimming removed 1 base from V and 5 bases from J, with 9 bases in between. CDR3 residues: CASSLGTVNEQYF. The CDR3 bases are TGTGCCAGCAGCTTAGGGACAGTGAACGAGCAGTACTTC.

This chain connects TRBV7-8 to TRBJ1-5; D remains unclear. The CDR3 runs to 12 residues. Deletions cut 1 base from V and 6 bases from J, with 4 bases between. The germline gives CDR1 SGHVS, CDR2 FQNEAQ. The CDR3 coding sequence is TGTGCCAGCAGCTTAGGGGTTCAGCCCCAGCATTTT. Residues: CASSLGVQPQHF.

The chain couples TRBV25-1 to TRBJ2-7, with D perhaps given as TRBD1 or TRBD2 (5 bases each). This CDR3 comprises 14 residues. Germline CDR1 is MGHDK and CDR2 is SYGVNS. The ends were cut back, 3 bases at V and 0 bases at J, with 9 bases in the middle. The CDR3 sequence is CASSEGTHSYEQYF. For the CDR3, the DNA is TGTGCCAGCAGTGAGGGGACGCACTCCTACGAGCAGTACTTC.

This chain uses TRBV4-1 with TRBJ1-1, with 7 bases lining up with TRBD1. After removal of 1 base from V and 3 bases from J, the junction contained 5 bases not matched to a gene. Germline V gives CDR1 MGHRA, CDR2 YSYEKL. The CDR3 extends over 15 amino acids. CDR3 sequence (DNA): TGCGCCAGCAGCCAAGGAGACAGGGTTTACACTGAAGCTTTCTTT. The encoded protein is CASSQGDRVYTEAFF.

J is TRBJ2-5 and V is TRBV7-8; TRBD2 matches 13 bases. From germline, CDR1 is SGHVS and CDR2 FQNEAQ. The CDR3 runs to 15 residues. Germline trimming cut 6 bases from V and 6 bases from J; bases unmatched to any gene: 7. The DNA of the CDR3 is TGTGCCAGCAGAGGGACTAGCGGGGACATGAAGACCCAGTACTTC. Translated, it gives CASRGTSGDMKTQYF. The entire variable domain, with the rest obtained from reference TRBV7-8 and TRBJ2-5, is as follows: GAGVSQSPRYKVAKRGQDVALRCDPISGHVSLFWYQQALGQGPEFLTYFQNEAQLDKSGLPSDRFFAERPEGSVSTLKIQRTQQEDSAVYLCASRGTSGDMKTQYFGPGTRLLVL.

This sequence joins TRBV13 and TRBJ2-3; TRBD2 aligns across 11 bases. Losses at the gene ends were 4 bases for V and 2 bases for J; bases not matched to a gene: 5. The CDR3 covers 16 residues. The germline gives CDR1 PRHDT, CDR2 FYEKMQ (reference sequence). The CDR3 DNA sequence: TGTGCCAGCAGCTCCCAGACTAGCGGGGACACAGATACGCAGTATTTT. Its protein product is CASSSQTSGDTDTQYF.

This clonotype was observed a handful of times. The rearrangement uses TRBV14 and TRBJ1-1; D call uncertain. This CDR3 contains 13 residues. In germline, CDR1 is SGHDN, CDR2 FVKESK. V shed 5 bases and J shed 1 base, with 8 bases lying between them. CDR3 sequence: CASSRTANTEAFF. The CDR3 DNA sequence: TGTGCCAGCAGCAGGACTGCGAACACTGAAGCTTTCTTT. Full variable domain (rest looked up from reference TRBV14 and TRBJ1-1): EAGVTQFPSHSVIEKGQTVTLRCDPISGHDNLYWYRRVMGKEIKFLLHFVKESKQDESGMPNNRFLAERTGGTYSTLKVQPAELEDSGVYFCASSRTANTEAFFGQGTRLTVV.

This clonotype has a handful of counts. The V and J genes are TRBV20-1 and TRBJ2-7; 7 bases map to TRBD1. Losses at the gene ends were 3 bases for V and 0 bases for J; bases not matched to a gene: 8. There are 15 residues in the CDR3. CDR1 is DFQATT and CDR2 is SNEGSKA in the germline V gene (reference sequence). The CDR3 is CSASRGQDSSYEQYF. In DNA form, the CDR3 reads TGCAGTGCTAGTAGAGGACAGGACAGCTCCTACGAGCAGTACTTC.

This clonotype appeared many times. The chain has TRBV20-1 and TRBJ2-7; TRBD1 might be the D (6 bases). CDR1 and CDR2 (germline): DFQATT, SNEGSKA (reference sequence). This CDR3 comprises 13 residues. V was pared by 5 bases and J by 3 bases, with 14 bases between. Here the CDR3 DNA reads TGCAGTGCTCCGGAAGGACAGAACTACGAGCAGTACTTC. Amino acids: CSAPEGQNYEQYF.

There are a few counts of this clonotype. The chain joins TRBV6-1 to TRBJ1-1; TRBD1 agrees at 8 bases. With 2 bases clipped from V and 11 bases from J, the junction kept 10 bases outside the gene matches. Germline CDR1 MNHNS, CDR2 SASEGT. The CDR3 totals 14 residues. The CDR3 nucleotides are TGTGCCAGCAGTGAACCAGGGGGCGCAGGAGGGGCTTTCTTT. It encodes CASSEPGGAGGAFF.

This clonotype was found many times. This chain uses TRBV27 with TRBJ2-3; D may be TRBD2 (7 bases). From germline, CDR1 is MNHEY and CDR2 SMNVEV (reference sequence). CDR3 size: 14 residues. V was pared by 4 bases and J by 4 bases, with 12 bases between. The chain's CDR3 is CASSSTGRADTQYF. The DNA of the CDR3 is TGTGCCAGCAGTTCTACAGGGAGGGCAGATACGCAGTATTTT.

This clonotype was counted ten times or more. The V and J genes are TRBV3-1 and TRBJ2-7; 9 nucleotides match TRBD1. The germline CDR1 and CDR2 sequences are LGHDT and YNNKEL (reference sequence). The CDR3 is 15 amino acids. Trimming took 4 bases from V and 6 from J; bases not matched to a gene: 10. In nucleotides, the CDR3 is TGTGCCAGCAGCCCGACCGGGACAGGGCTTCGCGAGCAGTACTTC. It translates to CASSPTGTGLREQYF.

The chain recombines TRBV9 with TRBJ1-1; 7 bases match TRBD1. Germline values: CDR1 SGDLS, CDR2 YYNGEE. The length of the CDR3 is 13 residues. Trimming cost V 5 bases and J 7 bases; bases outside gene matches: 8. The CDR3 coding sequence is TGTGCCAGCAGTCGGAGGGGGCGGGATGAAGCTTTCTTT. This translates into CASSRRGRDEAFF.

The rearrangement joins TRBV18 to TRBJ2-5; 13 nucleotides line up with TRBD2. With V trimmed by 3 bases and J by 0 bases, 10 bases remained unmatched. Germline CDR1 KGHSH, CDR2 LQKENI. This CDR3 region has 19 residues. The CDR3 DNA is TGTGCCAGCTCACCCCGGACTAGCGGGGGTCTCGAGTACCAAGAGACCCAGTACTTC. Amino acids: CASSPRTSGGLEYQETQYF.

This clonotype has more than one count but fewer than ten. This chain links TRBV25-1 with TRBJ1-2; unclear D gene. This CDR3 comprises 15 residues. The V end was cut by 3 bases, the J end by 1 base, with 12 bases between. Germline values: CDR1 MGHDK, CDR2 SYGVNS. The CDR3 reads CASSEQGAYNYGYTF. The CDR3 DNA follows: TGTGCCAGCAGTGAGCAAGGAGCCTATAACTATGGCTACACCTTC.

This clonotype came up many times. The gene calls are TRBV7-9 and TRBJ2-3; a weak D match, TRBD2 (6 bases). Trimming pared 5 bases from V and 0 bases from J, leaving 12 bases between. The CDR3 is 15 residues long. Germline-derived CDR1 and CDR2 are SEHNR and FQNEAQ (reference sequence). The CDR3 protein is CASSGGVSSTDTQYF. DNA of the CDR3: TGTGCCAGCAGCGGCGGGGTCTCTAGCACAGATACGCAGTATTTT.

This clonotype was detected a few times. The chain is built from TRBV7-7 and TRBJ2-5; D is unresolved. The CDR3 spans 13 residues. The V and J ends lost 5 bases and 1 base respectively, with 8 bases between them. The germline V gene has CDR1 SSHAT and CDR2 FNYEAQ (reference sequence). CDR3 protein: CASSPSLQETQYF. The CDR3 region has the DNA TGTGCCAGCAGCCCGTCCCTCCAAGAGACCCAGTACTTC.

This clonotype was counted at least ten times. The CDR3 reads CAISDSGGGQAQYF. CDR3 DNA sequence: TGTGCCATCAGTGATTCCGGGGGCGGCCAGGCGCAGTATTTT. The V call is TRBV10-3, the J call TRBJ2-3; possibly TRBD1 or TRBD2 for D (6 bases each). This CDR3 spans 14 amino acids. V was trimmed by 3 bases and J by 10 bases, leaving 17 bases between them. Germline values: CDR1 ENHRY, CDR2 SYGVKD.

The chain recombines TRBV12-3 or TRBV12-4 with TRBJ1-4; D remains ambiguous. The CDR3 runs to 11 residues. Between the trimmed V and J ends, which lost 0 bases and 8 bases, there was a span of 1 base. The CDR3 sequence: CASSLAEKLFF. DNA for the CDR3: TGTGCCAGCAGTTTAGCCGAAAAACTGTTTTTT.

Concerning this clonotype itself: A much larger clone lies a single base off, so this may be a read error. V usage is TRBV9 and J usage is TRBJ2-5; 9 bases map to TRBD1. The CDR3 has 14 amino acids. Germline assignment: CDR1 SGDLS and CDR2 YYNGEE. The DNA of the CDR3 is TGTGCCAGCAGCTTGGACAGGGGTCAAGAGACCCAGTGCTTC. It specifies CASSLDRGQETQCF.

This clonotype was seen a few times. The chain joins TRBV14 to TRBJ1-2, with D perhaps matching TRBD1 (6 bases). Germline CDR1 is SGHDN and CDR2 is FVKESK. Trimming shortened V by 3 bases and J by 5 bases, and 10 bases separated the two germline ends. This CDR3 contains 13 residues. In DNA, the CDR3 is TGTGCCAGCAGCCACAAAGGGGGGTATGGCTACACCTTC. Translation gives CASSHKGGYGYTF. The full variable domain, in which reference TRBV14 and TRBJ1-2 provide the parts outside the CDR3, is EAGVTQFPSHSVIEKGQTVTLRCDPISGHDNLYWYRRVMGKEIKFLLHFVKESKQDESGMPNNRFLAERTGGTYSTLKVQPAELEDSGVYFCASSHKGGYGYTFGSGTRLTVV.

This clonotype was recorded at least ten times. This sequence joins TRBV21-1 and TRBJ2-5. TRBV21-1 is a documented pseudogene. This CDR3 is built from 14 residues. The CDR3 protein is CASSKADSRETQYF. The CDR3 DNA sequence: TGTGCCAGCAGCAAAGCGGATAGCCGCGAGACCCAGTACTTC.

The table lists this clonotype with a few counts. The genes are TRBV25-1 and TRBJ2-3; D is ambiguous. Germline CDR1 is MGHDK and CDR2 is SYGVNS. Trimming pared 7 bases from V and 8 bases from J, leaving 10 bases between. The CDR3 is 11 amino acids. The CDR3 DNA follows: TGTGCCAGCACCCGAACGGGTACGCAGTATTTT. It codes for CASTRTGTQYF.

The J gene is TRBJ2-1, the V gene TRBV6-2 or TRBV6-3; 11 bases are shared with TRBD2. Germline lookup yields CDR1 MNHEY and CDR2 SVGEGT. Germline trimming cut 2 bases from V and 2 bases from J; bases unmatched to any gene: 14. This CDR3 is built from 20 residues. The CDR3 nucleotides read TGTGCCAGCAGTTACGGATCAGCACTAGCGGGAGTTGGCACCTACAATGAGCAGTTCTTC. Its protein is CASSYGSALAGVGTYNEQFF.

The chain links TRBV11-2 to TRBJ2-1; 9 bases align to TRBD2. Germline CDR1 SGHAT, CDR2 FQNNGV. Trimming removed 1 base from V and 2 bases from J; junction bases left unmatched: 6. The CDR3 loop spans 17 amino acids. The CDR3 nucleotides read TGTGCCAGCAGCTTAGGACCCAGCGGGAGGCCCTACAATGAGCAGTTCTTC. This encodes CASSLGPSGRPYNEQFF.

This clonotype was seen many times. This chain links TRBV4-2 with TRBJ2-4; D could derive from TRBD1 or TRBD2 (6 bases each). Trimming took off 1 base at V and 5 bases at J, with 15 bases between the two ends. Germline V lookup: CDR1 LGHNA, CDR2 YNFKEQ. The CDR3 runs 16 residues. The CDR3, as DNA: TGTGCCAGCAGCCAAGTTTTAAGGGGGGAGGAAAACATTCAGTACTTC. It codes for CASSQVLRGEENIQYF.

This rearrangement joins TRBV6-5 to TRBJ1-2; D uncertain. The V and J ends lost 0 bases and 2 bases respectively, with 10 bases between them. The germline V gene has CDR1 MNHEY and CDR2 SVGAGI. The CDR3 has 15 amino acids. CDR3 sequence (DNA): TGTGCCAGCAGTTACTCGTATACAGCCAACTATGGCTACACCTTC. Protein sequence: CASSYSYTANYGYTF.

This chain connects TRBV6-5 to TRBJ2-1; the match to TRBD2 covers 11 bases. The V gene's germline CDR1 is MNHEY and CDR2 SVGAGI. CDR3 length: 15 amino acids. After removal of 2 bases from V and 7 bases from J, the junction contained 4 bases not matched to a gene. In DNA, the CDR3 is TGTGCCAGCAGTTACCGGGCTAGCGGGGGGAATGAGCAGTTCTTC. Protein: CASSYRASGGNEQFF.

In this sample, this clonotype turned up a few times. The V call is TRBV15, the J call TRBJ2-7; D gene ambiguous. The CDR3 covers 13 residues. V was pared by 2 bases and J by 4 bases, with 9 bases between. Germline-derived CDR1 and CDR2 are LNHNV and YYDKDF (reference sequence). The DNA for the CDR3 is TGTGCCACCAGCAGAATACAGAGATACGAGCAGTACTTC. Its translation: CATSRIQRYEQYF.